Described below is a single T cell receptor (beta chain) sequence and its context. This CDR3 region has 12 residues. Germline CDR1 SNHLY, CDR2 FYNNEI. The V segment lost 5 bases and the J segment 6 bases; nucleotides outside the gene matches: 3. The data derive from a study of blood T cell repertoires in COVID-19. Study details: COVID-19 samples, acute and convalescent, were from the United States, Italy and Spain.

Authors' data handling: Estimation of nucleated cell counts was performed using reference gene primer amplification. Sequencing used immunoSEQ multiplex PCR; TCRdb keeps in-frame clones, though not all of them. The D gene and trimming were derived from the DNA, and the V and J assignments and clone size from that table. The repertoire includes tens of thousands of clones, 79% of them detected once, and under 4% sits in the top ten. V gene TRBV2 combines with J gene TRBJ1-1, with 7 bases identical to TRBD1. The sequence was collected from a man aged 55-75 years with acute or convalescent COVID-19. Sequenced sample: peripheral blood. The CDR3 nucleotides are TGTGCCAGCAGTACAGGGGTTTCTGAAGCTTTCTTT. Translated: CASSTGVSEAFF.